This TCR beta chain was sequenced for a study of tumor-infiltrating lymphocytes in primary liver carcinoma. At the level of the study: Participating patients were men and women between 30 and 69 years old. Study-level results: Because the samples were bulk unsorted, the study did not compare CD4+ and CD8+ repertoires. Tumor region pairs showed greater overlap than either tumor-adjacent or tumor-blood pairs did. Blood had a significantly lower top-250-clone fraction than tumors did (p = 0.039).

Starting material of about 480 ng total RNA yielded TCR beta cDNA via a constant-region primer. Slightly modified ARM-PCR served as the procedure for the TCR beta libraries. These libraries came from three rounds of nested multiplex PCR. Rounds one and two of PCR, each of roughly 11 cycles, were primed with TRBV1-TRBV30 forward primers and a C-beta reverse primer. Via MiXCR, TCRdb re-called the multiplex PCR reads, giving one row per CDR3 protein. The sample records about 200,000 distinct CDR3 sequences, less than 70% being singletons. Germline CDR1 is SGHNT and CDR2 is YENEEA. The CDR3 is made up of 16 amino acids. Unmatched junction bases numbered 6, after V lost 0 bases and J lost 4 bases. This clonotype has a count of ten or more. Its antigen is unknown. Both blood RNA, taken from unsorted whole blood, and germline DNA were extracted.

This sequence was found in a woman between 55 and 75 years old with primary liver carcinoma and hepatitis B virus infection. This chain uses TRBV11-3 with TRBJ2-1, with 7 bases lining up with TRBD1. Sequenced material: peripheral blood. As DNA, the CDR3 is TGTGCCAGCAGCTTAGATCGCCGGGACAGTTACAATGAGCAGTTCTTC. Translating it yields CASSLDRRDSYNEQFF.